The entry below describes one T cell receptor beta chain. The clone's antigen remains unknown. There are no base qualities to consult, and no much larger clone falls within one base. Genomic DNA was isolated from the sorted cells so that the TCRbeta CDR3 region could be sequenced. TCRbeta CDR3 regions were sequenced using the immunoSEQ Assay. In its TCRdb copy, this immuneACCESS table keeps in-frame sequences only and misses some clones. Where compared with another copy, unresolved V genes explain less than half of these, and the others have no known cause. A total of about 70,000 clones appear in this sample, 92% of them only once. The ten most abundant clones make up roughly 7.5% of the sample. Patients with autoimmune disease history or receiving systemic immunosuppression were excluded from the trial. Peripheral blood for TCR sequencing was drawn from every dose cohort at baseline, at cycle 4 day 1 and at cycle 7 day 1. Samples came from an open-label, multicenter, first-in-human phase I dose-escalation trial of ivuxolimab. Adults with locally advanced or metastatic head and neck squamous cell, hepatocellular, melanoma or renal cell carcinoma were enrolled in the trial. Before TCR sequencing, CD4+ T cells and CD8+ T cells were sorted from peripheral blood as separate populations.

Trimming removed 8 bases from V and 9 bases from J, leaving 8 bases between the germline ends. The germline V gene specifies MNHEY as CDR1 and SVGAGI as CDR2. The CDR3 holds 10 amino acids from the cysteine to the phenylalanine. This entry keeps only the CDR3 DNA: 30 bases, framed from base 1. The source of the sample is a study of OX40 agonist ivuxolimab in advanced cancers. Notes on the research overall: Ivuxolimab was an agonistic, fully human IgG2 monoclonal antibody directed against OX40 (CD134), a costimulatory receptor. Intravenous ivuxolimab was administered to patients every 2 weeks at six dose levels: 0.01, 0.1, 0.3, 1.5, 3 and 10 mg/kg. Of the 50 to 55 patients in dose escalation, about 20 had hepatocellular carcinoma, some 15 had melanoma, 9 had renal cell carcinoma and 9 had head and neck cancer. In the dose-escalation cohort, nearly 85% of patients were male, and the mean age was around 65 years with a range of roughly 23 to 79. Prior anti-PD-1, anti-PD-L1 or anti-CTLA-4 therapy was permitted, and checkpoint inhibitors had been received by roughly 42% of dose-escalation patients. Partial responses occurred in three dose-escalation patients: two with cutaneous melanoma and one with hepatocellular carcinoma. Peripheral TCRbeta sequencing was intended to test whether TCR sequence diversity was altered and clonal T-cell expansion was caused by ivuxolimab. The paper describes the monotherapy dose-escalation part (N = 52 patients) of the phase I trial of ivuxolimab.

Beyond this particular receptor, the publication reports: At doses of 0.1 to 3.0 mg/kg, clonal expansion of both CD4+ and CD8+ blood T cells was observed from baseline to week 6. The antigen specificity of the clonally expanded peripheral T cells was not determined. In the 0.1-3.0 mg/kg groups, partial responders had among the lowest normalized peripheral clonal expansion, particularly in CD8+ T cells. After ivuxolimab, expanded clones were on average more numerous among CD8+ T cells than among CD4+ T cells. Low levels of normalized T-cell clonal expansion were also seen in some nonresponding patients.

The rearrangement combines TRBV6-5 with TRBJ1-5; no D segment can be confidently identified. Sequenced here: CD4+ or CD8+ T cells sorted from blood, sampled in a trial of the OX40 agonist ivuxolimab. The receptor was derived from an adult with an advanced solid tumor such as melanoma, head and neck, liver or kidney cancer. The bases read TGTGCCAGCCTTTGGGGGCCCCAGCATTTT. This translates into CASLWGPQHF.